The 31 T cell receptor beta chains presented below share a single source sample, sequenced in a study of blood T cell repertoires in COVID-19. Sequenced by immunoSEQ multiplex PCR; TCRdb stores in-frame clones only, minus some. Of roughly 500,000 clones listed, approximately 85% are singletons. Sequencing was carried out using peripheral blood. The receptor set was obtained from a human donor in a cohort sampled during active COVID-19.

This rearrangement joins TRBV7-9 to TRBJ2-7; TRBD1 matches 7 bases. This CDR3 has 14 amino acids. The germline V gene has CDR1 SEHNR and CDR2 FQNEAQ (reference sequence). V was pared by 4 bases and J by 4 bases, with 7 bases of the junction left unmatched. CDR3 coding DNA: TGTGCCAGCAGCTCGAACGGACAGGAGTACGAGCAGTACTTC. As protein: CASSSNGQEYEQYF. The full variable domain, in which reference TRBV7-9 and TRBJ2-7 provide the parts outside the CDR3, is DTGVSQNPRHKITKRGQNVTFRCDPISEHNRLYWYRQTLGQGPEFLTYFQNEAQLEKSRLLSDRFSAERPKGSFSTLEIQRTEQGDSAMYLCASSSNGQEYEQYFGPGTRLTVT.

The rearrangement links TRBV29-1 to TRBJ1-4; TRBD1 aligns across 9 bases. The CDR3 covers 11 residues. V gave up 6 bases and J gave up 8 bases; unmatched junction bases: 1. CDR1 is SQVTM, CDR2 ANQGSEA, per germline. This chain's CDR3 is CSVGQGEKLFF. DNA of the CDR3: TGCAGCGTCGGACAGGGGGAAAAACTGTTTTTT.

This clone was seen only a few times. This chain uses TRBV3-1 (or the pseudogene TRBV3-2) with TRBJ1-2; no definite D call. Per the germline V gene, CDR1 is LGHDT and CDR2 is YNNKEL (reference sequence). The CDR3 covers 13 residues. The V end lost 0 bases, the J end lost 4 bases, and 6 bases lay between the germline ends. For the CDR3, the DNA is TGTGCCAGCAGCCAAGACTCAGTCTATGGCTACACCTTC. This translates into CASSQDSVYGYTF.

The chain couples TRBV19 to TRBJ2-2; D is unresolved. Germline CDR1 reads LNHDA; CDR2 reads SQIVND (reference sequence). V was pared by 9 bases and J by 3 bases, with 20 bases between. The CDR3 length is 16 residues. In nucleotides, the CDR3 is TGTGCCAGCCTCCAAACCCAAGTATCGGACACCGGGGAGCTGTTTTTT. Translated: CASLQTQVSDTGELFF.

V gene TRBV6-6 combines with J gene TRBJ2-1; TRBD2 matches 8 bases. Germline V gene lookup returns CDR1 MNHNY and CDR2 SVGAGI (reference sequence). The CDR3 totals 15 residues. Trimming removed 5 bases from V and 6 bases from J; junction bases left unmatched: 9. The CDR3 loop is CASSLRGGQGNEQFF. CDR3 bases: TGTGCCAGCAGTCTTCGGGGGGGGCAGGGCAATGAGCAGTTCTTC.

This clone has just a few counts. The CDR3 loop is CASSPRTSGASTDTQYF. As DNA, the CDR3 is TGTGCCAGCAGCCCACGTACTAGCGGAGCTAGCACAGATACGCAGTATTTT. This rearrangement joins TRBV4-2 to TRBJ2-3, with 8 bases that match TRBD2. Unmatched junction bases numbered 9, after V lost 4 bases and J lost 0 bases. The V gene's germline CDR1 is LGHNA and CDR2 YNFKEQ. The CDR3 extends over 17 amino acids.

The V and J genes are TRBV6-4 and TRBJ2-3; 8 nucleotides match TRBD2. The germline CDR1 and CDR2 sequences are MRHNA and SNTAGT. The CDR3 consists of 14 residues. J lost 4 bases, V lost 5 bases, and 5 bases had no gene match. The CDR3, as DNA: TGTGCCAGCAGTCTGGGACTAGGCCCAGATACGCAGTATTTT. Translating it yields CASSLGLGPDTQYF.

The CDR3 loop is CASNDRGGNQPQHF. DNA of the CDR3: TGTGCCAGCAACGACAGGGGGGGCAATCAGCCCCAGCATTTT. V and J are TRBV21-1 and TRBJ1-5; TRBD1 reflects the table's D call only, with no check against the DNA. TRBV21-1 is given as a pseudogene. The CDR3 totals 14 residues.

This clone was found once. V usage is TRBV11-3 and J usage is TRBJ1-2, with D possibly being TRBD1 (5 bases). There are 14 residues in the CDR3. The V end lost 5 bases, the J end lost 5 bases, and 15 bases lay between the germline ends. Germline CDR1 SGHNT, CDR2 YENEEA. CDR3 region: CASSLPQGRYGYTF. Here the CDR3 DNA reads TGTGCCAGCAGCCTACCGCAGGGCAGGTATGGCTACACCTTC.

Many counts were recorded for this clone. The CDR3 loop is CASSSPGLHNEQFF. For the CDR3, the DNA is TGTGCCAGCAGCTCCCCGGGACTCCACAATGAGCAGTTCTTC. The rearrangement uses TRBV7-2 and TRBJ2-1; tentatively, D is TRBD2 (6 bases). V was cut by 4 bases and J by 5 bases, with 12 bases left in between. Germline CDR1 and CDR2: SGHTA and FQGNSA. The CDR3 sequence is 14 residues long.

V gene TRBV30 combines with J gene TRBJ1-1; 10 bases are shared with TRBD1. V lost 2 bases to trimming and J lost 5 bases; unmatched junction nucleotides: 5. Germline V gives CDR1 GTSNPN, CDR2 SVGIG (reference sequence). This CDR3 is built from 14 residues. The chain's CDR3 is CAWSRTGGATEAFF. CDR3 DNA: TGTGCCTGGAGTCGGACAGGGGGTGCTACTGAAGCTTTCTTT. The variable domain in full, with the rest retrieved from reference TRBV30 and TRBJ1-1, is SQTIHQWPATLVQPVGSPLSLECTVEGTSNPNLYWYRQAAGRGLQLLFYSVGIGQISSEVPQNLSASRPQDRQFILSSKKLLLSDSGFYLCAWSRTGGATEAFFGQGTRLTVV.

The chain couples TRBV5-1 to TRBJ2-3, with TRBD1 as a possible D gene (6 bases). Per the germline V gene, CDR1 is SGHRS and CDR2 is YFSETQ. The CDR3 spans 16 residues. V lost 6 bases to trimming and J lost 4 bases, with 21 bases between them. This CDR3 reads CASTWGPLPSADTQYF. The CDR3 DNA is TGCGCCAGCACCTGGGGGCCTCTCCCTTCCGCAGATACGCAGTATTTT.

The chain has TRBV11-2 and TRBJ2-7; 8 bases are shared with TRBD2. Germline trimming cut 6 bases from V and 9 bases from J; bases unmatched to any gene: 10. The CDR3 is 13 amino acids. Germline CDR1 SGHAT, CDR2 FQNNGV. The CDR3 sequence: CASRRGVHRAQYF. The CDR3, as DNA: TGTGCCAGCAGGCGGGGGGTACATAGGGCGCAGTACTTC.

The CDR3 DNA reads as TGTGCCAGCAGCCAAGAAGTTCGAGGGAATCAAGAGACCCAGTACTTC. The encoded protein is CASSQEVRGNQETQYF. The chain combines TRBV3-1 (or the pseudogene TRBV3-2) with TRBJ2-5; D perhaps matches TRBD2 (5 bases). CDR1 is LGHDT, CDR2 YNNKEL, per germline (reference sequence). The V and J ends lost 0 bases and 2 bases respectively, with 13 bases between them. This CDR3 is built from 16 residues.

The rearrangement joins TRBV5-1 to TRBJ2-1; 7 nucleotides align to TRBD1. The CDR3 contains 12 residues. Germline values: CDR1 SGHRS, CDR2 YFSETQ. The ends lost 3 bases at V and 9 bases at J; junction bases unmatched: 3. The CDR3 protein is CASSSNRGEQFF. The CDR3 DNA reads TGCGCCAGCAGCTCAAACAGGGGTGAGCAGTTCTTC.

The CDR3 region has the DNA TGCGCCAGCAGGGTTATAGGGGACACAGATACGCAGTATTTT. Its protein is CASRVIGDTDTQYF. The chain recombines TRBV5-1 with TRBJ2-3, with D maybe TRBD1 (5 bases). The CDR3 covers 14 residues. V lost 5 bases to trimming and J lost 2 bases, with 12 bases between them. CDR1 is SGHRS, CDR2 YFSETQ, per germline.

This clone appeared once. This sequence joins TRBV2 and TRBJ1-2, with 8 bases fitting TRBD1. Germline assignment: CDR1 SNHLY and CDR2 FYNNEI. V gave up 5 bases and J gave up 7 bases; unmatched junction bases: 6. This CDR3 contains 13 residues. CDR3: CASSPDREPGYTF. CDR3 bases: TGTGCCAGCAGTCCGGACAGGGAGCCTGGCTACACCTTC.

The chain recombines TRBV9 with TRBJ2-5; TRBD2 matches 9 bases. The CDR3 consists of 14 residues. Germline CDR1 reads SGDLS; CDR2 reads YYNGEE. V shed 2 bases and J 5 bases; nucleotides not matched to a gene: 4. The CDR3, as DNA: TGTGCCAGCAGCGTCCGTAGCGGGAGTGAGACCCAGTACTTC. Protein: CASSVRSGSETQYF. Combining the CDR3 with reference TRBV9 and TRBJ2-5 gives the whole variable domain DSGVTQTPKHLITATGQRVTLRCSPRSGDLSVYWYQQSLDQGLQFLIQYYNGEERAKGNILERFSAQQFPDLHSELNLSSLELGDSALYFCASSVRSGSETQYFGPGTRLLVL.

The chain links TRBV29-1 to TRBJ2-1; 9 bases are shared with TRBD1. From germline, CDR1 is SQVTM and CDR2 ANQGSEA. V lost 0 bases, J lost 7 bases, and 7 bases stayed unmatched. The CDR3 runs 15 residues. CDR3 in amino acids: CSVEDGTGTRNEQFF. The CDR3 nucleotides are TGCAGCGTTGAAGATGGGACAGGGACGAGGAATGAGCAGTTCTTC.

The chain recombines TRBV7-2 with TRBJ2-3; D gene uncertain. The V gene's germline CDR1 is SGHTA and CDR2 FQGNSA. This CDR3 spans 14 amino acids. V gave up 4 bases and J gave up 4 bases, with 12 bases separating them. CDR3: CASSSQSHPDTQYF. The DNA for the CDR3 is TGTGCCAGCAGCTCACAGAGCCACCCAGATACGCAGTATTTT.

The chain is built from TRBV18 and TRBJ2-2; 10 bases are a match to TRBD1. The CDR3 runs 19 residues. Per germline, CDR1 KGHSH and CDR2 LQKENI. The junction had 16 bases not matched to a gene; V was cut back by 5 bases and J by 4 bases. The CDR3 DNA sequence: TGTGCCAGCTCAGCTGAGACAGGGGGCAGTGCCTCGGGCACCGGGGAGCTGTTTTTT. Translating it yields CASSAETGGSASGTGELFF.

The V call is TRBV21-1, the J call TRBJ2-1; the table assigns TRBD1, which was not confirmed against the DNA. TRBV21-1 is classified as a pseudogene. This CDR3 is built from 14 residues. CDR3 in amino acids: CAVRSGQGAHEQFF. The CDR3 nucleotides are TGTGCCGTCCGTTCGGGACAGGGGGCCCATGAGCAGTTCTTC.

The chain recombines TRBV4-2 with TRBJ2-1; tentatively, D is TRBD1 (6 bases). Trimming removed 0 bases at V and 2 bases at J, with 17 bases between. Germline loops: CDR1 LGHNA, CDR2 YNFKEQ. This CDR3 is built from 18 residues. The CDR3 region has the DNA TGTGCCAGCAGCCAAGAATTCAGGGGCCAGTCACCCTACAATGAGCAGTTCTTC. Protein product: CASSQEFRGQSPYNEQFF.

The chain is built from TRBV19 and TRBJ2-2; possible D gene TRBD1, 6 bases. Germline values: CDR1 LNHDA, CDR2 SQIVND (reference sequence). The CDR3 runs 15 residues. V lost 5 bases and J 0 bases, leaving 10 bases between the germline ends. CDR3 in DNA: TGTGCCAGTAGTCAACAGGGTTCGAACACCGGGGAGCTGTTTTTT. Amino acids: CASSQQGSNTGELFF.

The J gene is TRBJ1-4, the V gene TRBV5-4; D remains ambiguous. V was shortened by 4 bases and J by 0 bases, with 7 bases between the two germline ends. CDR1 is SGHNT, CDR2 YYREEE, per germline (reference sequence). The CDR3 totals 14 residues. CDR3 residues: CASSPDATNEKLFF. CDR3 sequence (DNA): TGTGCCAGCAGCCCAGATGCAACTAATGAAAAACTGTTTTTT.

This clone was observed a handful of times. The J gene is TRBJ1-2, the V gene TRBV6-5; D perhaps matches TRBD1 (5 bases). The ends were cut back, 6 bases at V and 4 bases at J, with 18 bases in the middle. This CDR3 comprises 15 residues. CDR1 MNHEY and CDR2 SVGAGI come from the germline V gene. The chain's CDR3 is CASSPQGLVPYGYTF. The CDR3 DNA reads TGTGCCAGCAGCCCCCAGGGACTCGTCCCCTATGGCTACACCTTC.

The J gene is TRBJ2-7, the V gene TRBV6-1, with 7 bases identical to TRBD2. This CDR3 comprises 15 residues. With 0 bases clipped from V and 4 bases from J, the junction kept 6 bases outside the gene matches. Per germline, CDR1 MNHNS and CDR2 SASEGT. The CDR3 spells CASSEAWGGGYEQYF. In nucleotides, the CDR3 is TGTGCCAGCAGTGAAGCGTGGGGGGGTGGATACGAGCAGTACTTC.

In nucleotides, the CDR3 is TGTGCCAGCAGCTTGTCACAGGGGTCGACAGATACGCAGTATTTT. Translation: CASSLSQGSTDTQYF. The chain is built from TRBV11-3 and TRBJ2-3; 7 bases are shared with TRBD1. The germline CDR1 and CDR2 sequences are SGHNT and YENEEA. This CDR3 is 15 amino acids long. V shed 3 bases, J shed 3 bases, and the junction held 6 bases outside the gene matches.

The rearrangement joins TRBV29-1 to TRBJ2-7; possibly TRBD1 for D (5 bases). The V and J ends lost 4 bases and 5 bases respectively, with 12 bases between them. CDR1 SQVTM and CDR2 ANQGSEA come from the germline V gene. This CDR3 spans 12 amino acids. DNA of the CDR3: TGCAGCGTTGGACGAACCAGGGACGAGCAGTACTTC. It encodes CSVGRTRDEQYF.

The CDR3, as DNA: TGTGCCAGTAATGGAGTTAGGAGGTTGGAAAGGAATGAGCAGTTCTTC. Translating it yields CASNGVRRLERNEQFF. The V call is TRBV19, the J call TRBJ2-1, with a tentative D call TRBD2 (5 bases). The CDR3 length is 16 residues. V lost 7 bases and J 7 bases, leaving 23 bases between the germline ends. CDR1 LNHDA and CDR2 SQIVND come from the germline V gene (reference sequence).

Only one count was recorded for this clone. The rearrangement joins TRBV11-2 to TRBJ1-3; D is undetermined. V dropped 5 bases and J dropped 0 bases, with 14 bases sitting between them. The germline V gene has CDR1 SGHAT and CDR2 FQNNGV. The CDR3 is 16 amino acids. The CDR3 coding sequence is TGTGCCAGCAGCCTCGACCTCACTAGCTCTGGAAACACCATATATTTT. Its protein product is CASSLDLTSSGNTIYF.